This is a list of T cell receptor beta chains from one sample in a study of blood T cell repertoires in COVID-19. The repertoire was sequenced with immunoSEQ multiplex PCR; TCRdb's copy has only in-frame clones and lacks some. The sample contains 390,000 or so clones, 87% of which appear only once. The sequenced sample was peripheral blood. The receptors stem from a woman under 40 with COVID-19, enrolled during active disease. CDR3s include the opening cysteine and the closing phenylalanine or tryptophan. D genes are given only for firm matches. The size field is filled for only some rows; it gives once, few, many or a size class.

CDR3 length,J gene,clone size,V gene,D gene,CDR3 DNA,CDR3 protein
16,TRBJ1-1,NA,TRBV9,NA,TGTGCCAGCAGCGTAGGAGCGTTGGGGGCTGACACTGAAGCTTTCTTT,CASSVGALGADTEAFF
14,TRBJ1-4,NA,TRBV2,TRBD1,TGTGCCAGCACCTGGGACAGGGGATTAGAAAAACTGTTTTTT,CASTWDRGLEKLFF
13,TRBJ2-5,NA,TRBV7-3,NA,TGTGCCAGCAGCTTAGGCCCCAACCAGGCCCAGTACTTC,CASSLGPNQAQYF
16,TRBJ2-3,NA,TRBV6-1,TRBD2,TGTGCCAGCAGTGAACTAGCGGGAAGGAAGACAGATACGCAGTATTTT,CASSELAGRKTDTQYF
15,TRBJ2-1,NA,TRBV2,NA,TGTGCCAGCAGTAATGGGCAGGGAAAGATGGTCGAGCAGTTCTTC,CASSNGQGKMVEQFF
15,TRBJ2-5,NA,TRBV11-2,NA,TGTGCCAGCAGTTTCCGAGGCGGCCGTGAAGAGACCCAGTACTTC,CASSFRGGREETQYF
16,TRBJ2-5,NA,TRBV2,TRBD2,TGTGCCAGCAGCGTCGCGGCGGGAGAGCACCAAGAGACCCAGTACTTC,CASSVAAGEHQETQYF
15,TRBJ1-2,NA,TRBV9,TRBD1,TGTGCCAGCAGCGCTGTGACAGGGAAATTGGGTCGTCACACCTTC,CASSAVTGKLGRHTF
13,TRBJ1-2,NA,TRBV5-1,NA,TGCGCCAGCAGCCCCGAGCAGGGGCTTGGCTACACCTTC,CASSPEQGLGYTF
15,TRBJ2-1,NA,TRBV5-1,NA,TGCGCCAGCAGCCACGGGACACCCGGGTACAATGAGCAGTTCTTC,CASSHGTPGYNEQFF
16,TRBJ2-3,NA,TRBV28,TRBD2,TGTGCCAGCAGCCTTATAGCGGGAGGTAGCACAGATACGCAGTATTTT,CASSLIAGGSTDTQYF
13,TRBJ2-1,once,TRBV12-3/TRBV12-4,NA,TGTGCCAGCAGTTTCAGTTCTGGTGTTGAGCAGTTCTTC,CASSFSSGVEQFF
16,TRBJ1-1,NA,TRBV14,NA,TGTGCCAGCAGCCAAGATGTCGGGGGGGCAAACACTGAAGCTTTCTTT,CASSQDVGGANTEAFF
14,TRBJ1-5,NA,TRBV19,NA,TGTGCCAGTAGTATAAGGGTAGGGGATCAGCCCCAGCATTTT,CASSIRVGDQPQHF
13,TRBJ2-3,NA,TRBV19,TRBD1,TGTGCCACCGGACAGGGGTACACAGATACGCAGTATTTT,CATGQGYTDTQYF
15,TRBJ2-5,NA,TRBV5-1,TRBD1,TGCGCCAGCAGCTTGCCGGGACAGGGAGAAGAGACCCAGTACTTC,CASSLPGQGEETQYF
15,TRBJ2-4,NA,TRBV2,NA,TGTGCCAGCGCGGCTAGCGCCCTAGCCAAAAACATTCAGTACTTC,CASAASALAKNIQYF
12,TRBJ2-1,NA,TRBV30,TRBD2,TGTGCCTGGAATCGACTAGCGAATGAGCAGTTCTTC,CAWNRLANEQFF
15,TRBJ1-1,NA,TRBV28,NA,TGTGCCAGCAGTTTCGGGGGGCGGTTGAACACTGAAGCTTTCTTT,CASSFGGRLNTEAFF
17,TRBJ1-6,NA,TRBV5-1,TRBD1,TGCGCCAGCAGCGTATTTCCTCTGGGACAGGATAATTCACCCCTCCACTTT,CASSVFPLGQDNSPLHF
16,TRBJ1-5,NA,TRBV2,NA,TGTGCCAGCAGTAGCTCCGGGGGAGGGGCGGATCAGCCCCAGCATTTT,CASSSSGGGADQPQHF
14,TRBJ2-5,few,TRBV7-2,NA,TGTGCCAGCAGCTTAGCGGGACAAGAGGGGACCCAGTACTTC,CASSLAGQEGTQYF
17,TRBJ2-1,NA,TRBV27,TRBD2,TGTGCCAGCAGTTCCTTAGTGACTAGCGGGAGTGGCAATGAGCAGTTCTTC,CASSSLVTSGSGNEQFF
14,TRBJ2-3,NA,TRBV11-2,NA,TGTGCCAGCAGCTTAGTCAGGGGAGGGGATACGCAGTATTTT,CASSLVRGGDTQYF
15,TRBJ2-6,NA,TRBV10-1,NA,TGCGCCAGCAGTACGATAGGGGCAGGGGCCAACGTCCTGACTTTC,CASSTIGAGANVLTF
14,TRBJ2-7,NA,TRBV5-1,TRBD1,TGCGCCAGCAGCAAGGGACAGGGGACCGACGAGCAGTACTTC,CASSKGQGTDEQYF
14,TRBJ2-7,NA,TRBV25-1,NA,TGTGCCAGCAGTGAACAGGGGAGGGCTTACGAGCAGTACTTC,CASSEQGRAYEQYF
15,TRBJ2-7,NA,TRBV4-2,TRBD2,TGTGCCAGCAGCCCAGTTACTAGCGGACCCTACGAGCAGTACTTC,CASSPVTSGPYEQYF
16,TRBJ2-7,once,TRBV19,TRBD1,TGTGCCAGTAGTCCCCGCTCCCGACAGGGGCGATACGAGCAGTACTTC,CASSPRSRQGRYEQYF
14,TRBJ1-6,once,TRBV3-1/TRBV3-2,TRBD1,TGTGCCAGCAGACTTGACAGGGGAGGTTCACCCCTCCACTTT,CASRLDRGGSPLHF
14,TRBJ2-6,NA,TRBV2,TRBD1,TGTGCCAGCAGGCAGGGACAGGAGATCAACGTCCTGACTTTC,CASRQGQEINVLTF
13,TRBJ2-7,once,TRBV5-6,NA,TGTGCCAGCAGCTTGGGCAGGGCCGACGAGCAGTACTTC,CASSLGRADEQYF
13,TRBJ1-1,NA,TRBV4-1,NA,TGCGCCAGCAGCCAAGATCGCGGGACTGAAGCTTTCTTT,CASSQDRGTEAFF
14,TRBJ2-7,few,TRBV30,NA,TGTGCCTGGAGTCGAGGGAAAAGCGGCTACGAGCAGTACTTC,CAWSRGKSGYEQYF
14,TRBJ2-3,NA,TRBV10-3,TRBD2,TGTGCCATCAGTGCTGGGACTAGCCGAGATACGCAGTATTTT,CAISAGTSRDTQYF
16,TRBJ1-1,NA,TRBV6-2/TRBV6-3,NA,TGTGCCAGCAGTTACGCAAAACAGGGATGGTACACTGAAGCTTTCTTT,CASSYAKQGWYTEAFF
15,TRBJ2-1,NA,TRBV2,TRBD1,TGTGCCAGTCCTCTAACAGGGGGCTCCTACAATGAGCAGTTCTTC,CASPLTGGSYNEQFF
16,TRBJ2-7,NA,TRBV30,NA,TGTGCCTGGAGTGTAGAGCGGGCCCGGTCCTCCTACGAGCAGTACTTC,CAWSVERARSSYEQYF
18,TRBJ2-6,once,TRBV15,TRBD1,TGTGCCACCAGCCAGGGGGACAGGGGGTACACTGGGGCCAACGTCCTGACTTTC,CATSQGDRGYTGANVLTF
15,TRBJ2-1,NA,TRBV27,NA,TGTGCCAGCAGTCAAAGCGGACTCTCCTACAATGAGCAGTTCTTC,CASSQSGLSYNEQFF
18,TRBJ2-2,NA,TRBV5-4,TRBD2,TGTGCCAGCAGCACCTTTGGTGTAGCGGGAGAGGAGGACGGGGAGCTGTTTTTT,CASSTFGVAGEEDGELFF
14,TRBJ1-5,NA,TRBV28,TRBD1,TGTGCCAGCAGTTTCGGACAGGGCAATCAGCCCCAGCATTTT,CASSFGQGNQPQHF